This TCR beta chain originates from a study of type 1 regulatory T cells. One entry per CDR3 protein results from TCRdb running MiXCR on the reads. The sample has several thousand distinct CDR3 sequences, roughly 8% seen once. This CDR3 has 14 amino acids. Looked up from germline, CDR1 is MNHEY and CDR2 is SVGAGI. V gave up 8 bases and J gave up 4 bases, with 15 bases separating them. This clonotype qualifies as medium-sized. Its antigen remains unidentified. The material sequenced was cultured T cells, either the whole culture or a sorted T cell fraction (not recorded which). The rearrangement links TRBV6-5 to TRBJ1-5; D gene unclear. The receptor's source is a human donor in good health. CDR3 sequence reads: CASSLSGFNQPQHF. Written as DNA, the CDR3 is TGTGCCAGCTCTTTGTCGGGGTTTAATCAGCCCCAGCATTTT.